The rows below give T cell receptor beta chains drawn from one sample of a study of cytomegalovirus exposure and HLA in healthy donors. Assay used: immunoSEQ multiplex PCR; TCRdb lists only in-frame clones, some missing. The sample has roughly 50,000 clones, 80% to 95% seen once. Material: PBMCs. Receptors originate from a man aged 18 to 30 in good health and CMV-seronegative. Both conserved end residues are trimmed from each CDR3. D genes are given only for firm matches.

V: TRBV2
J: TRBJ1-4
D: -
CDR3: ASIGSTVVEKLF

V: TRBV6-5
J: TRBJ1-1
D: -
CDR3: ASSYTGNTEAF

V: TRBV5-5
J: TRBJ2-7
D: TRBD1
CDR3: ASSLHGQGEYEQY

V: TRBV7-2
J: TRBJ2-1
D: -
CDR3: ASSPEDEIWSNEQF

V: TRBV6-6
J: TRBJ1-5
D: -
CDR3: ASSPREFGQH

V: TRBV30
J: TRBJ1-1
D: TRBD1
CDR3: AWTEFSRTGANTEAF

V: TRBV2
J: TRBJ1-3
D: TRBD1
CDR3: ASNQDRQGNTIY

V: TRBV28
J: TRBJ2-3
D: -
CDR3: ASSSPQGDGTDTQY

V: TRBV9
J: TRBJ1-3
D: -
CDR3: ASSFQGGSGNTIY

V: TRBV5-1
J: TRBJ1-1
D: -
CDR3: ASSVYAQGLNTEAF

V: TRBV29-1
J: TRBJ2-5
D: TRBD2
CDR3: SVGHSGSAETQY

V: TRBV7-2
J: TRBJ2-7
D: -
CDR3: ASSLSYGSGEQY

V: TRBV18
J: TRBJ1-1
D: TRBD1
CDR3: ASSPNPTGQGARAEAF

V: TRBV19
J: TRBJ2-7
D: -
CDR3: ASSITGVVYEQY

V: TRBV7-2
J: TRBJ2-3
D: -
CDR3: ASSSKLLPTDTQY

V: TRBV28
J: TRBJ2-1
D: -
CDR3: AINRVSYNEQF

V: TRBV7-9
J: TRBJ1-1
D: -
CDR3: ASSMTGTEAF

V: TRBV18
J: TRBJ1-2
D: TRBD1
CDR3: ASSPTHGGTGDFGGYT

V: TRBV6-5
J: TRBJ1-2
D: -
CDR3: ASRPDRSYGYT

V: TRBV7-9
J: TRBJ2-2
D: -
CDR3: ASNPIQAELF

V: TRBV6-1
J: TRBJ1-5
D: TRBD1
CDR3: ASSELTGRDQPQH

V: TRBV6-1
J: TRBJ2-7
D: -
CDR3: ASSARDLTYEQY

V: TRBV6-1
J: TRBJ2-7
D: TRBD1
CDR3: ASSPAGQGGEQY

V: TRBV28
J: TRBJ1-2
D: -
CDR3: ASSLSAAVNYGYT

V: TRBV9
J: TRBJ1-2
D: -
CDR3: ASSVGAGYGYT

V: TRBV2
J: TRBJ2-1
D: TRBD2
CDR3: ASKSGGGYNEQF

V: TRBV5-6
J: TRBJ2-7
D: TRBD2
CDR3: ASSLAGGYYEQY

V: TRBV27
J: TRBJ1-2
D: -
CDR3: ASSSPQAGYT

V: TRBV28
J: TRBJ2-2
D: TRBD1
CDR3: ASSYRTGNTGELF

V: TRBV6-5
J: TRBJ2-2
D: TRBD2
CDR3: ASSYSAGQNTGELF

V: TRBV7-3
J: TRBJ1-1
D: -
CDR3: ASSFGEGTEAF

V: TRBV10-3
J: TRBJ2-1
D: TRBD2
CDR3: AIRGTSFGEQF

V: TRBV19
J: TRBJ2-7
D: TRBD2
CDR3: ASSSIAGVLEQY

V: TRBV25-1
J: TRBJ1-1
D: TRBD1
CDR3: ASSEWTGVHTEAF

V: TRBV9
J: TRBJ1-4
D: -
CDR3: ASSRGPGMDEKLF

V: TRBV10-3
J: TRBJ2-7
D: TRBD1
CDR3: AIRGDRAGYEQY

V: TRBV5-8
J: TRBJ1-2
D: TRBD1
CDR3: ASSLQGPRRDYGYT

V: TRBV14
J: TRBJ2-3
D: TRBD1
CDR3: ASDRDRGTQY

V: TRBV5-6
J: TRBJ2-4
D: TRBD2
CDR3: ASSFRSGGGKNIQY

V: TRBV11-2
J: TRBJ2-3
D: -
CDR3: ASSLDMGVGDTQY